The 28 T cell receptor beta chains in this list originate from one sample, sequenced in a study of shared clonotypes between healthy human individuals. Here immunoSEQ multiplex PCR was the method, and the copy in TCRdb shows in-frame clones only, minus some. Here the sample spans roughly 2,300,000 clones, 80% to 95% being singletons. Source material: naive CD4+ T cells from PBMCs. Subset: CD45RA+ positively selected. These receptors were obtained from a man in his late teens or twenties in good health. Some clones in this sample may be carry-over from other donors' samples.

In the case of this clone: The same CDR3 also results from other DNA sequences found in this sample. The J gene is TRBJ1-2, the V gene TRBV30, with D unclear. The CDR3 length is 10 residues. Germline CDR1 GTSNPN, CDR2 SVGIG (reference sequence). V lost 5 bases and J lost 3, with 4 bases in between. The CDR3 is CAWSDYGYTF. In nucleotides, the CDR3 is TGTGCCTGGTCTGACTATGGCTACACCTTC.

The CDR3 nucleotides read TGCGCCAGCAGCCCCCTGCCCAGGGGGCGGGTTTACGAGCAGTACTTC. Its translation: CASSPLPRGRVYEQYF. The chain combines TRBV5-1 with TRBJ2-7, with 8 nucleotides matching TRBD1. The CDR3 is made up of 16 amino acids. After removal of 4 bases from V and 4 bases from J, the junction contained 13 bases not matched to a gene. Germline V CDR1 and CDR2: SGHRS, YFSETQ.

Concerning this clone: Other DNA sequences in the same sample also yield this CDR3. The chain joins TRBV5-1 to TRBJ2-3; TRBD1 might be the D (6 bases). Trimming cost V 0 bases and J 3 bases, with 8 bases left between them. Per germline, CDR1 SGHRS and CDR2 YFSETQ. CDR3 length equals 14 residues. CDR3 DNA sequence: TGCGCCAGCAGCTTGGGCAGGGGAACAGATACGCAGTATTTT. Translation gives CASSLGRGTDTQYF.

V gene TRBV25-1 combines with J gene TRBJ2-5; 10 positions agree with TRBD2. The germline V gene has CDR1 MGHDK and CDR2 SYGVNS. V gave up 2 bases and J gave up 1 base; unmatched junction bases: 7. This CDR3 region has 17 residues. The CDR3 nucleotides read TGTGCCAGCAGTGAAAGGAGCGGGAGGGCCGCCCAAGAGACCCAGTACTTC. Amino acid sequence: CASSERSGRAAQETQYF.

The chain carries TRBV19 and TRBJ1-2; D remains unclear. CDR3 length equals 13 residues. Germline V gene lookup returns CDR1 LNHDA and CDR2 SQIVND (reference sequence). The ends were cut back, 9 bases at V and 0 bases at J, with 11 bases in the middle. The CDR3 DNA is TGTGCCAGCCATGAAAGCGCTAACTATGGCTACACCTTC. It translates to CASHESANYGYTF.

This clone showed up just a few times. The V call is TRBV14, the J call TRBJ1-5; D is ambiguous. This CDR3 has 13 residues. Trimming cost V 3 bases and J 1 base, with 4 bases left between them. Germline V gene lookup returns CDR1 SGHDN and CDR2 FVKESK. The DNA of the CDR3 is TGTGCCAGCAGCCAGGGAAGCAATCAGCCCCAGCATTTT. This sequence encodes CASSQGSNQPQHF.

V and J are TRBV2 and TRBJ2-7; possible D gene TRBD1, 6 bases. The V gene's germline CDR1 is SNHLY and CDR2 FYNNEI. V was clipped by 6 bases and J by 2 bases, with 17 bases between them. CDR3 length: 15 residues. The CDR3 region has the DNA TGTGCCAGCAGATTACAGGGAAGTGGGGCCTACGAGCAGTACTTC. It is translated as CASRLQGSGAYEQYF.

The V call is TRBV5-1, the J call TRBJ1-3, with a weak D call TRBD1 (5 bases). The V and J ends lost 4 bases and 7 bases respectively, with 9 bases between them. Per germline, CDR1 SGHRS and CDR2 YFSETQ. The CDR3 length is 12 residues. The CDR3 DNA is TGCGCCAGCAGCGGGGACCTGAACACCATATATTTT. The encoded protein is CASSGDLNTIYF.

V is TRBV6-6 and J is TRBJ1-1; D is unclear. The CDR3 length is 13 residues. Germline V CDR1 and CDR2: MNHNY, SVGAGI (reference sequence). Trimming pared 5 bases from V and 4 bases from J, leaving 11 bases between. This chain's CDR3 is CASSHQTATEAFF. CDR3 sequence (DNA): TGTGCCAGCAGTCATCAAACTGCCACTGAAGCTTTCTTT.

The chain has TRBV4-3 and TRBJ2-5; weak D call: TRBD1 (5 bases). Germline CDR1 LGHNA, CDR2 YSLEER. The CDR3 is 15 amino acids. V shed 0 bases and J shed 4 bases, with 12 bases lying between them. The CDR3 here is CASSQDRRARETQYF. The CDR3 bases are TGCGCCAGCAGCCAAGATCGCAGGGCCCGAGAGACCCAGTACTTC.

This sequence joins TRBV4-3 and TRBJ2-7; TRBD2 matches 8 bases. The germline gives CDR1 LGHNA, CDR2 YSLEER. This CDR3 region has 15 residues. J lost 2 bases, V lost 0 bases, and 3 bases had no gene match. The CDR3 protein is CASSQDPAGAYEQYF. In DNA, the CDR3 is TGCGCCAGCAGCCAAGATCCAGCGGGAGCCTACGAGCAGTACTTC.

This clone appeared once. The chain combines TRBV4-2 with TRBJ2-1, with a tentative D call TRBD1 (6 bases). The length of the CDR3 is 17 residues. Per germline, CDR1 LGHNA and CDR2 YNFKEQ. V was cut by 4 bases and J by 6 bases, with 22 bases left in between. The CDR3 DNA follows: TGTGCCAGCAGCCCCTTTTCTAGCTCCGAGGGGGTCAATGAGCAGTTCTTC. Translation gives CASSPFSSSEGVNEQFF.

The V gene is TRBV28, the J gene TRBJ2-7; TRBD1 matches at 11 bases. Per germline, CDR1 MDHEN and CDR2 SYDVKM. CDR3 length: 14 amino acids. With V trimmed by 5 bases and J by 2 bases, 2 bases remained unmatched. For the CDR3, the DNA is TGTGCCAGCAGTGGGACAGGGGGTCCCTACGAGCAGTACTTC. As protein: CASSGTGGPYEQYF.

This rearrangement joins TRBV6-5 to TRBJ2-7; TRBD1 agrees at 12 bases. CDR3 length: 15 residues. The germline V gene has CDR1 MNHEY and CDR2 SVGAGI. Trimming at V came to 5 bases and at J to 7 bases, leaving 9 bases not matched to a gene. The CDR3 sequence: CASSQPGQGAREQYF. The CDR3 DNA sequence: TGTGCCAGCAGTCAGCCGGGACAGGGGGCGAGGGAGCAGTACTTC.

The V and J genes are TRBV19 and TRBJ2-3; perhaps TRBD2 as D (6 bases). The CDR3 has 15 residues. V was trimmed by 5 bases and J by 5 bases, leaving 17 bases between them. Germline lookup yields CDR1 LNHDA and CDR2 SQIVND (reference sequence). The chain's CDR3 is CASSSRGTSGDTQYF. CDR3 nucleotide sequence: TGTGCCAGTAGTTCCCGAGGGACTTCAGGAGATACGCAGTATTTT.

This clone has more than one count but fewer than ten. The genes are TRBV2 and TRBJ2-2; weak D call: TRBD1 (6 bases). The CDR3 loop spans 14 amino acids. Germline CDR1 is SNHLY and CDR2 is FYNNEI. Trimming took 3 bases from V and 1 from J, leaving 6 bases between them. The CDR3 loop reads CASSDRGNTGELFF. Written as DNA, the CDR3 is TGTGCCAGCAGTGACAGGGGGAACACCGGGGAGCTGTTTTTT.

The chain uses TRBV5-1 and TRBJ1-5, with a possible D match to TRBD1 (5 bases). V lost 0 bases to trimming and J lost 5 bases, with 9 bases between them. Germline-derived CDR1 and CDR2 are SGHRS and YFSETQ. The CDR3 sequence is 14 residues long. In DNA form, the CDR3 reads TGCGCCAGCAGCTTGGATGGGGGTGATCAGCCCCAGCATTTT. Amino acid sequence: CASSLDGGDQPQHF.

V gene TRBV6-5 combines with J gene TRBJ1-2; no definite D call. The CDR3 totals 13 residues. Germline CDR1 is MNHEY and CDR2 is SVGAGI. Trimming took off 10 bases at V and 1 base at J, with 13 bases between the two ends. CDR3: CATHTPNNYGYTF. CDR3 coding DNA: TGTGCCACCCACACACCCAATAACTATGGCTACACCTTC.

The chain couples TRBV7-9 to TRBJ2-7; 8 bases line up with TRBD2. The CDR3 is made up of 16 amino acids. Losses at the gene ends were 5 bases for V and 1 base for J; bases not matched to a gene: 10. The germline CDR1 and CDR2 sequences are SEHNR and FQNEAQ (reference sequence). CDR3 amino acids: CASSPRAGGVSYEQYF. CDR3 sequence (DNA): TGTGCCAGCAGCCCAAGGGCGGGAGGTGTATCCTACGAGCAGTACTTC. Looking up the rest from reference TRBV7-9 and TRBJ2-7 gives the full variable domain: DTGVSQNPRHKITKRGQNVTFRCDPISEHNRLYWYRQTLGQGPEFLTYFQNEAQLEKSRLLSDRFSAERPKGSFSTLEIQRTEQGDSAMYLCASSPRAGGVSYEQYFGPGTRLTVT.

The chain employs TRBV6-1 and TRBJ2-3, with 12 bases matching TRBD2. J gave up 3 bases and V 1 base, and 8 bases lay outside the gene matches. CDR1 is MNHNS, CDR2 SASEGT, per germline. The CDR3 consists of 18 residues. The CDR3 DNA reads TGTGCCAGCAGTGAAGGGGAGACTAGCGGGAGATGGACAGATACGCAGTATTTT. It is translated as CASSEGETSGRWTDTQYF.

This clone has only one observation. V is TRBV10-3 and J is TRBJ2-1; D gene unclear. With 2 bases removed from V and 5 bases from J, the gap between germline ends came to 16 bases. The CDR3 spans 16 residues. Germline V gene lookup returns CDR1 ENHRY and CDR2 SYGVKD. CDR3 residues: CAISEASWKFDNEQFF. The CDR3 bases are TGTGCCATCAGTGAGGCCTCATGGAAGTTCGACAATGAGCAGTTCTTC.

About this clone itself: Other DNA sequences of this sample code for an identical CDR3. The V and J genes are TRBV9 and TRBJ2-2, with TRBD2 matching 13 bases. The germline CDR1 and CDR2 sequences are SGDLS and YYNGEE. J gave up 6 bases and V 4 bases, and 3 bases lay outside the gene matches. There are 15 residues in the CDR3. Written as DNA, the CDR3 is TGTGCCAGCAGCCCACTAGCGGGAGGGTCCGGGGAGCTGTTTTTT. The encoded protein is CASSPLAGGSGELFF.

This clone came up once. The rearrangement uses TRBV28 and TRBJ1-5, with TRBD1 matching over 10 bases. V lost 3 bases and J lost 6; bases outside the gene matches: 2. This CDR3 contains 14 residues. Looked up from germline, CDR1 is MDHEN and CDR2 is SYDVKM. CDR3 loop: CASSFGTGVQPQHF. The CDR3 nucleotides are TGTGCCAGCAGTTTCGGGACAGGGGTTCAGCCCCAGCATTTT. The variable domain in full, completed from reference TRBV28 and TRBJ1-5, reads DVKVTQSSRYLVKRTGEKVFLECVQDMDHENMFWYRQDPGLGLRLIYFSYDVKMKEKGDIPEGYSVSREKKERFSLILESASTNQTSMYLCASSFGTGVQPQHFGDGTRLSIL.

For the CDR3, the DNA is TGTGCCAGCTCCTTGGACGCTATTCTTGGCTACACCTTC. Translation: CASSLDAILGYTF. The V and J genes are TRBV18 and TRBJ1-2; D unresolved. The CDR3 consists of 13 residues. The V end lost 6 bases, the J end lost 7 bases, and 15 bases lay between the germline ends. From germline, CDR1 is KGHSH and CDR2 LQKENI.

The chain carries TRBV6-1 and TRBJ1-3; no reliable D call. V was trimmed by 3 bases and J by 6 bases, leaving 9 bases between them. The CDR3 is 13 amino acids. Germline V gene lookup returns CDR1 MNHNS and CDR2 SASEGT. The DNA for the CDR3 is TGTGCCAGCAGTGATAAGGCAGTAAACACCATATATTTT. Its translation: CASSDKAVNTIYF.

J is TRBJ2-1 and V is TRBV6-1; 8 bases match TRBD2. The V gene's germline CDR1 is MNHNS and CDR2 SASEGT. After removal of 1 base from V and 8 bases from J, the junction contained 7 bases not matched to a gene. The CDR3 covers 15 residues. The CDR3 is CASSEVGLGTHEQFF. The CDR3 nucleotides read TGTGCCAGCAGTGAAGTGGGACTAGGAACCCATGAGCAGTTCTTC.

The table lists this clone with a few counts. This chain joins TRBV7-9 and TRBJ1-2; no reliable D call. The germline V gene encodes CDR1 SEHNR and CDR2 FQNEAQ (reference sequence). This CDR3 contains 15 residues. Deletions cut 4 bases from V and 3 bases from J, with 15 bases between. CDR3: CASSSASTRDYGYTF. In DNA, the CDR3 is TGTGCCAGCAGCTCCGCCAGCACGCGGGACTATGGCTACACCTTC.

The chain employs TRBV20-1 and TRBJ2-2; D is possibly TRBD1 or TRBD2 (6 bases each). Looked up from germline, CDR1 is DFQATT and CDR2 is SNEGSKA (reference sequence). The V end lost 5 bases, the J end lost 15 bases, and 13 bases lay between the germline ends. The CDR3 totals 10 residues. Here the CDR3 reads CSAGDTGVFF. The DNA of the CDR3 is TGCAGTGCTGGGGACACGGGGGTGTTTTTT.